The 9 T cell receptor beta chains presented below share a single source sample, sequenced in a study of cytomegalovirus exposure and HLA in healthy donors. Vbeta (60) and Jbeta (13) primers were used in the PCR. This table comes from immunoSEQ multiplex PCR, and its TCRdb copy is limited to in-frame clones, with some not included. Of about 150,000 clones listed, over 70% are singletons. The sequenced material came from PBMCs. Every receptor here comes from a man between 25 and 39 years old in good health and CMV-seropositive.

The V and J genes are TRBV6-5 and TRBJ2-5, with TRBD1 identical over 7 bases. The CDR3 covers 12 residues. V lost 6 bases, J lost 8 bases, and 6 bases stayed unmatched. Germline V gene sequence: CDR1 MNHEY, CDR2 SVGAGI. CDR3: CASSRQGFTQYF. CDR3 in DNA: TGTGCCAGCAGCCGACAGGGCTTTACCCAGTACTTC.

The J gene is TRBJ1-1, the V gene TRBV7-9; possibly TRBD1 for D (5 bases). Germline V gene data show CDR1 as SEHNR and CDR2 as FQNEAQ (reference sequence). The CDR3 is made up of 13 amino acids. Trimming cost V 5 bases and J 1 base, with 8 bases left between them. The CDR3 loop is CASSGGQNTEAFF. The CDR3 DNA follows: TGTGCCAGCAGCGGTGGACAGAACACTGAAGCTTTCTTT. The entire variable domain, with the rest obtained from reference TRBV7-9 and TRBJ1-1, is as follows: DTGVSQNPRHKITKRGQNVTFRCDPISEHNRLYWYRQTLGQGPEFLTYFQNEAQLEKSRLLSDRFSAERPKGSFSTLEIQRTEQGDSAMYLCASSGGQNTEAFFGQGTRLTVV.

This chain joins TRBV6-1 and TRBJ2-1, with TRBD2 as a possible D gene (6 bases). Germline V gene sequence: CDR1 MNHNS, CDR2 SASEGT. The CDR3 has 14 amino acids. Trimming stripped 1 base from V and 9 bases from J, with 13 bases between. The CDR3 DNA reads TGTGCCAGCAGTGAAGTATTTGGGGGGTCTGAGCAGTTCTTC. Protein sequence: CASSEVFGGSEQFF.

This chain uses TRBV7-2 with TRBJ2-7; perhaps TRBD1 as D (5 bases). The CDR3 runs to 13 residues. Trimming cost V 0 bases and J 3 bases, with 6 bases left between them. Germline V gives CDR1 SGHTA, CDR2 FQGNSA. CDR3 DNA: TGTGCCAGCAGCTTAGCCAGGGACTACGAGCAGTACTTC. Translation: CASSLARDYEQYF.

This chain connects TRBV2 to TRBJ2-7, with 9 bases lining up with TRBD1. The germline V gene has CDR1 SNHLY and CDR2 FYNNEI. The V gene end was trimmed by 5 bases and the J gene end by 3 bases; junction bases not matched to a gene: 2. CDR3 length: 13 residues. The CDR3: CASSWGQGYEQYF. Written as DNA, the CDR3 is TGTGCCAGCAGTTGGGGACAGGGCTACGAGCAGTACTTC.

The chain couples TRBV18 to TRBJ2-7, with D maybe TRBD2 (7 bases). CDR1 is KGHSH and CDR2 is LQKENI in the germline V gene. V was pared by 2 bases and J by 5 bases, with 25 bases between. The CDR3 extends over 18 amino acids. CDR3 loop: CASSPSQGTSGNFNEQYF. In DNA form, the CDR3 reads TGTGCCAGCTCACCATCACAGGGAACCAGCGGGAATTTTAACGAGCAGTACTTC.

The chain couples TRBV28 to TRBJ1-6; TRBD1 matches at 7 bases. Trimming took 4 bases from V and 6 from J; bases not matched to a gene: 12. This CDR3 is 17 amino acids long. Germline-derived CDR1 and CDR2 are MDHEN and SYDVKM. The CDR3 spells CASSSPLRQGGNSPLHF. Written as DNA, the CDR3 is TGTGCCAGCAGTTCACCTCTTCGACAGGGTGGTAATTCACCCCTCCACTTT.

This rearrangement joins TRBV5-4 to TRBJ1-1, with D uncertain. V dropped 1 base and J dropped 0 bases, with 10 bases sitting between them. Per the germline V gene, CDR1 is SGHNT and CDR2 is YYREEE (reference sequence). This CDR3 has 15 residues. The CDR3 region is CASSLRGILNTEAFF. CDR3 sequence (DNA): TGTGCCAGCAGCTTGCGAGGGATCCTGAACACTGAAGCTTTCTTT.

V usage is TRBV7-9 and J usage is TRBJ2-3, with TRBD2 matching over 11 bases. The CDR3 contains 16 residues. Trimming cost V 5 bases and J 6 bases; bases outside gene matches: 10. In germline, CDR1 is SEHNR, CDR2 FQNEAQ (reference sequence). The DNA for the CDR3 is TGTGCCAGCAGCAACCTAGCGGGGGGTTTAGCGGATACGCAGTATTTT. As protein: CASSNLAGGLADTQYF.